One sample yielded the 3 T cell receptor beta chains listed below, sequenced in a study of cytomegalovirus exposure and HLA in healthy donors. Produced via immunoSEQ multiplex PCR; TCRdb's table is partial and in-frame only. The profile shows approximately 100,000 clones, about 85% of them singletons. Sequencing was performed on PBMCs. These TCRs come from a woman in her late teens or twenties in good health and CMV-seropositive.

The V call is TRBV7-8, the J call TRBJ1-3; 8 nucleotides agree with TRBD1. The germline CDR1 and CDR2 sequences are SGHVS and FQNEAQ. The V gene end was trimmed by 5 bases and the J gene end by 0 bases; junction bases not matched to a gene: 24. The CDR3 contains 22 residues. The CDR3 here is CASSPGTRTGLVNIDSGNTIYF. In nucleotides, the CDR3 is TGTGCCAGCAGCCCAGGGACACGGACAGGGTTAGTAAATATCGACTCTGGAAACACCATATATTTT.

The rearrangement joins TRBV2 to TRBJ2-5; D possibly corresponds to TRBD1 (8 bases). This CDR3 is built from 16 residues. Germline CDR1 SNHLY, CDR2 FYNNEI. The germline V and J ends were trimmed by 2 bases and 5 bases, with 18 bases remaining between them. The CDR3: CASSETGGAVSETQYF. The DNA for the CDR3 is TGTGCCAGCAGTGAAACAGGGGGGGCCGTCTCGGAGACCCAGTACTTC.

J is TRBJ2-7 and V is TRBV6-6, with 10 bases fitting TRBD1. The trim removed 5 bases at V and 1 base at J, leaving 8 bases unmatched. The CDR3 spans 16 residues. Looked up from germline, CDR1 is MNHNY and CDR2 is SVGAGI (reference sequence). The CDR3 loop is CASSQRQGARSYEQYV. The CDR3 DNA is TGTGCCAGCAGTCAGCGACAGGGGGCTAGGTCCTACGAGCAGTACGTC.